This T cell receptor (beta chain) was captured in a study of blood T cell repertoires in COVID-19. Study-wide background: The study drew acute and convalescent COVID-19 samples from the United States, Italy and Spain. T cells, B-cell-depleted T cells, or PBMCs provided the cDNA or gDNA that served as material.

As handled by the study authors: From reference gene primer amplification, estimates of nucleated cell counts were derived. Produced via immunoSEQ multiplex PCR; TCRdb's table is partial and in-frame only. Clonal size and the V and J genes are those of that table, whereas D and trimming came from the DNA. The data hold 300,000 to 400,000 clones, with roughly 84% observed a single time. The germline gives CDR1 MNHEY, CDR2 SVGEGT. Trimming left V 2 bases short and J 1 base short, with 14 bases between. The CDR3 length is 16 residues. Sequenced sample: peripheral blood. The chain employs TRBV6-2 or TRBV6-3 and TRBJ2-5; a weak D match, TRBD1 (7 bases). This receptor was identified in a man aged 50 to 59 with active or convalescent COVID-19. The CDR3 DNA is TGTGCCAGCAGTTACGAGTCAGGGGGGAGCCAAGAGACCCAGTACTTC. Amino acid sequence: CASSYESGGSQETQYF.